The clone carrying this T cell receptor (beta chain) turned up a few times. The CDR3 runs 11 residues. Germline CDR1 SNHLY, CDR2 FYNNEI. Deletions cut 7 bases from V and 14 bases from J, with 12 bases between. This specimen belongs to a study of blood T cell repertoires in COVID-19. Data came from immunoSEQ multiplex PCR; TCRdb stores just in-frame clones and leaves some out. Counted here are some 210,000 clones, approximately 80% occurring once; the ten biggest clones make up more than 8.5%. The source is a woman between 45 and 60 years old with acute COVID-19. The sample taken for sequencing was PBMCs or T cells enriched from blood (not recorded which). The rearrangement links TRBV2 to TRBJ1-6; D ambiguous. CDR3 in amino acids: CASTPFLSLHF. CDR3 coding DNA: TGTGCCAGCACCCCCTTCTTGTCCCTCCACTTT.